This T cell receptor beta chain appears in the sequencing data of a study of blood T cell repertoires in COVID-19. Overall study: COVID-19 samples collected from the United States, Italy and Spain covered acute and convalescent phases. In each case, the material was cDNA or gDNA derived from T cells, B-cell-depleted T cells, or PBMCs.

As originally analysed: Researchers report that nucleated cell counts were estimated from reference gene primer amplification. Produced via immunoSEQ multiplex PCR; TCRdb's table is partial and in-frame only. D and trimming were read from the DNA, whereas the V and J calls and clone size are those reported in that table. The sample records some 250,000 clones, roughly 87% being singletons. Germline trimming cut 4 bases from V and 9 bases from J; bases unmatched to any gene: 13. The CDR3 spans 15 residues. Germline V gene data show CDR1 as SGHNT and CDR2 as YYREEE (reference sequence). This sequence joins TRBV5-4 and TRBJ2-3; 8 nucleotides match TRBD1. The sequenced material came from peripheral blood. This TCR was sampled from a man aged 55 to 69 who had recovered from COVID-19. Here the CDR3 DNA reads TGTGCCAGCAGCCAGGACAGGGTTGAATCGGAGACGCAGTATTTT. Translating gives CASSQDRVESETQYF.